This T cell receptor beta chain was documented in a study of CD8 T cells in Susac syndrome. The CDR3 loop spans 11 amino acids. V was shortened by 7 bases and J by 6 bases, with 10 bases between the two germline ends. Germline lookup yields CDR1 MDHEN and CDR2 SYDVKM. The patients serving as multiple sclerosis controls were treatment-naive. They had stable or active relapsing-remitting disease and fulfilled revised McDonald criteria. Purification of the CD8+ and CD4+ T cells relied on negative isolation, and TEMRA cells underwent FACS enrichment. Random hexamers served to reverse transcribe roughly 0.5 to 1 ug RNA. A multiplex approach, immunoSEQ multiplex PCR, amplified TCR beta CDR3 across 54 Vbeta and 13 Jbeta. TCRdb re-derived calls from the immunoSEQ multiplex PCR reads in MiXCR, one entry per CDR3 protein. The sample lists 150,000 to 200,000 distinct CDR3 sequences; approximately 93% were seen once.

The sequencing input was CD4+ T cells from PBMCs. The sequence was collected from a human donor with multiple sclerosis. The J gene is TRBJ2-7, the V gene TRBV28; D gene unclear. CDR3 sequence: CASNYRSEQYF. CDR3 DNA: TGTGCCAGCAACTACCGGAGCGAGCAGTACTTC.